A selection of T cell receptor beta chains follows, all from one sample in a study of cytomegalovirus exposure and HLA in healthy donors. Using immunoSEQ multiplex PCR, the repertoire was profiled, and TCRdb retains in-frame clones only, with some absent. The profile shows under 130,000 clones, around 75% of them singletons. Sequencing used PBMCs. Receptors were obtained from a man aged 25 to 40 in good health and CMV-seronegative. Each CDR3 is given with its conserved first and last residue. The size of a clone is reported for some rows only, either as once, few or many, or as a class for expanded clones.

>TRBV4-2|14|NA|TRBJ2-1
CASSPRLVLHEQFF
>TRBV29-1|11|NA|TRBJ1-2
CSLNSPGGYTF
>TRBV25-1|16|NA|TRBJ2-7
CASSEFGQGVAYEQYF
>TRBV27|16|NA|TRBJ2-3
CASSLKGGSRTDTQYF
>TRBV28|15|NA|TRBJ2-2
CASSLSGTGGGELFF
>TRBV19|13|NA|TRBJ2-5
CASSIQVQETQYF
>TRBV6-5|15|NA|TRBJ2-1
CASSTPTSGNNEQFF
>TRBV10-3|14|many|TRBJ2-2
CAISESSNTGELFF
>TRBV13|15|NA|TRBJ2-5
CASSLGTSGIKTQYF
>TRBV19|15|NA|TRBJ2-5
CASSIGTETWETQYF
>TRBV6-5|15|few|TRBJ2-3
CASSRTSGNTDTQYF
>TRBV9|14|few|TRBJ1-1
CASSVRTGDTEAFF
>TRBV27|13|NA|TRBJ2-7
CASSNTLLYEQYF
>TRBV2|18|few|TRBJ1-4
CASSELNRGIATNEKLFF
>TRBV2|14|NA|TRBJ1-4
CASRTQGQREKLFF
>TRBV7-2|17|NA|TRBJ2-5
CASSLLRGRDPQETQYF
>TRBV5-1|17|NA|TRBJ2-1
CASSLVMSNGRYNEQFF
>TRBV5-5|17|NA|TRBJ1-6
CASSLGQSSSYNSPLHF
>TRBV5-6|14|NA|TRBJ2-3
CASSLGRVTDTQYF
>TRBV9|16|NA|TRBJ2-1
CASSLSGLAGGNEQFF
>TRBV7-9|19|NA|TRBJ2-2
CASSHPLGGAGGYPGELFF
>TRBV5-1|18|NA|TRBJ2-4
CASSLARGLAGGKNIQYF
>TRBV5-1|16|NA|TRBJ1-4
CASSAISGAANEKLFF
>TRBV7-8|19|NA|TRBJ1-1
CASSSLRPGGPGSGTEAFF